This entry lists 10 T cell receptor beta chains sequenced from one sample in a study of T cell clonotyping in hematopoietic cell transplantation. Libraries were prepared by immunoSEQ multiplex PCR; TCRdb keeps only in-frame clonotypes and omits some of them. The sample lists around 27,000 clones, 60% to 80% occurring once. Time point in this sample: recipient sample about 28 days before transplant, after cytoreduction. The material was peripheral blood mononuclear cells, obtained before stem cell transplant. The receptor source for this set is a man aged 45-65 years with myelodysplastic syndrome. Some clones in this sample may be carry-over from other donors' samples.

A few counts support this clone. The genes are TRBV29-1 and TRBJ2-2; D unclear. Germline V CDR1 and CDR2: SQVTM, ANQGSEA. The V and J ends lost 6 bases and 3 bases respectively, with 8 bases between them. CDR3 length: 12 residues. In DNA form, the CDR3 reads TGCAGCGTCCCGATGGACACCGGGGAGCTGTTTTTT. Residues: CSVPMDTGELFF.

The CDR3 bases are TGTGCCAGTAGCAGAAGTTTAAGCTCCTACGAGCAGTACTTC. Translating gives CASSRSLSSYEQYF. V and J are TRBV19 and TRBJ2-7; D is unresolved. V was clipped by 6 bases and J by 0 bases, with 12 bases between them. Germline V CDR1 and CDR2: LNHDA, SQIVND (reference sequence). The CDR3 is 14 residues long.

V is TRBV9 and J is TRBJ2-7; D possibly corresponds to TRBD2 (5 bases). Per germline, CDR1 SGDLS and CDR2 YYNGEE. Trimming removed 3 bases from V and 6 bases from J, with 16 bases in between. The CDR3 contains 14 residues. The CDR3 loop is CASSGPGKRREQYF. For the CDR3, the DNA is TGTGCCAGCAGCGGACCCGGGAAAAGACGCGAGCAGTACTTC.

V and J are TRBV30 and TRBJ2-7; 11 bases fit TRBD2. The CDR3 has 16 residues. V was pared by 3 bases and J by 2 bases, with 9 bases of the junction left unmatched. The germline V gene has CDR1 GTSNPN and CDR2 SVGIG (reference sequence). CDR3 region: CAWRETSGSSPYEQYF. The DNA of the CDR3 is TGTGCCTGGAGGGAAACTAGCGGGAGCTCCCCCTACGAGCAGTACTTC.

CDR3 DNA sequence: TGTGCCAGCAGCTTGCAGGGACAGGGCGGTGAGCCCCAGCATTTT. Translating gives CASSLQGQGGEPQHF. The V gene is TRBV7-9, the J gene TRBJ1-5, with TRBD1 matching over 9 bases. Germline trimming cut 3 bases from V and 8 bases from J; bases unmatched to any gene: 8. This CDR3 has 15 amino acids. Germline CDR1 SEHNR, CDR2 FQNEAQ (reference sequence).

The chain is built from TRBV25-1 and TRBJ2-7, with 7 bases lining up with TRBD1. Unmatched junction bases numbered 5, after V lost 4 bases and J lost 2 bases. This CDR3 region has 14 residues. Germline V lookup: CDR1 MGHDK, CDR2 SYGVNS. For the CDR3, the DNA is TGTGCCAGCAGTGCCCTCGGACAGGCCTACGAGCAGTACTTC. This sequence encodes CASSALGQAYEQYF.

This clone was seen a single time. The chain couples TRBV29-1 to TRBJ1-5, with D uncertain. CDR1 is SQVTM, CDR2 ANQGSEA, per germline. V shed 3 bases and J shed 5 bases, with 8 bases lying between them. This CDR3 is built from 12 residues. The CDR3 nucleotides read TGCAGCGTTGAGGGTGAGGATCAGCCCCAGCATTTT. Amino acids: CSVEGEDQPQHF.

This clone was observed a handful of times. V gene TRBV29-1 combines with J gene TRBJ2-5; 11 bases map to TRBD1. From germline, CDR1 is SQVTM and CDR2 ANQGSEA. This CDR3 has 14 amino acids. V shed 8 bases and J 5 bases; nucleotides not matched to a gene: 10. In DNA form, the CDR3 reads TGCAGCTTCGACCGGGACAGGGGGGTGGAGACCCAGTACTTC. It codes for CSFDRDRGVETQYF.

The rearrangement uses TRBV25-1 and TRBJ1-1; no clear D. Germline CDR1 and CDR2: MGHDK and SYGVNS. The CDR3 is 13 amino acids. The V end was cut by 4 bases, the J end by 5 bases, with 11 bases between. The CDR3 region is CASSVKRGTEAFF. DNA for the CDR3: TGTGCCAGCAGTGTGAAGAGAGGGACTGAAGCTTTCTTT.

This chain links TRBV28 with TRBJ1-2; no firm D call. The CDR3 runs to 15 residues. Germline CDR1 is MDHEN and CDR2 is SYDVKM. Trimming cost V 2 bases and J 1 base, with 11 bases left between them. CDR3 nucleotides: TGTGCCAGCAGTTTACCCGCCAGCCTTAACTATGGCTACACCTTC. This sequence encodes CASSLPASLNYGYTF.